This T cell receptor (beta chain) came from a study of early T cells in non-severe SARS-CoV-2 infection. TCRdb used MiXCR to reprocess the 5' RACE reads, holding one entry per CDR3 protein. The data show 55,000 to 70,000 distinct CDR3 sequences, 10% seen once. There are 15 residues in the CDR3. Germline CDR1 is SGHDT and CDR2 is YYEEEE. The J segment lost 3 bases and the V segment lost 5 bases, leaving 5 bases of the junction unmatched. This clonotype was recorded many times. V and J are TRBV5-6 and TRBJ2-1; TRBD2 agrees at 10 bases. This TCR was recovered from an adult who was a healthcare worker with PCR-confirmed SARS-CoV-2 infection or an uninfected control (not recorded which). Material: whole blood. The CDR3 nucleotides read TGTGCCAGCAGACCCGGACTAGCGGTCTACAATGAGCAGTTCTTC. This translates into CASRPGLAVYNEQFF.